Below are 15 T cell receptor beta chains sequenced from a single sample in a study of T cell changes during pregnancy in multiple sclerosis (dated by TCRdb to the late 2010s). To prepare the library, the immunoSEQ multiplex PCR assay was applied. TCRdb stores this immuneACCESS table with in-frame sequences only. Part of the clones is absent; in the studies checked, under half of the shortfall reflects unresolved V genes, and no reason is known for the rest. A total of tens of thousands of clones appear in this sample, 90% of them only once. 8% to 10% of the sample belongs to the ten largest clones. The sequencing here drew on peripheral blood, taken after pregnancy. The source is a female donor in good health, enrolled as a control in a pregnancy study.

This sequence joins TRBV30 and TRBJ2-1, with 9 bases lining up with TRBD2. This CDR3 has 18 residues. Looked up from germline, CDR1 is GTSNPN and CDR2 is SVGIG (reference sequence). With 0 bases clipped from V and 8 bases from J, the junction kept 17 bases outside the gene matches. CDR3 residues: CAWSVRGPSGIVGDEQFF. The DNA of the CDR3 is TGTGCCTGGAGTGTACGGGGGCCTAGCGGGATCGTTGGGGATGAGCAGTTCTTC.

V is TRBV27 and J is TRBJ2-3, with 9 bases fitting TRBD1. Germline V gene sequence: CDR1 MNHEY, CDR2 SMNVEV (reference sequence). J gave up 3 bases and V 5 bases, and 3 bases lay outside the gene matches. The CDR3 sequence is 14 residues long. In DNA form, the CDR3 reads TGTGCCAGCAGTGAGACAGGGGGAACAGATACGCAGTATTTT. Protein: CASSETGGTDTQYF.

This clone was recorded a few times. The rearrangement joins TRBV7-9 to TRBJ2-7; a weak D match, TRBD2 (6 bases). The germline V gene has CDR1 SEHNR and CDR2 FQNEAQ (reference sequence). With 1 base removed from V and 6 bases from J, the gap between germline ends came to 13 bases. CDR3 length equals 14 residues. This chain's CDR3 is CASSLVAGLGEQYF. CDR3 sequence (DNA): TGTGCCAGCAGCTTAGTTGCGGGGCTCGGCGAGCAGTACTTC.

The CDR3 loop reads CASRTSGSPGQFF. The CDR3 DNA sequence: TGTGCCAGCAGGACTAGCGGGAGCCCGGGGCAGTTCTTC. The rearrangement joins TRBV6-1 to TRBJ2-1; TRBD2 agrees at 12 bases. This CDR3 comprises 13 residues. Germline CDR1 is MNHNS and CDR2 is SASEGT. Trimming at V came to 6 bases and at J to 12 bases, leaving 6 bases not matched to a gene.

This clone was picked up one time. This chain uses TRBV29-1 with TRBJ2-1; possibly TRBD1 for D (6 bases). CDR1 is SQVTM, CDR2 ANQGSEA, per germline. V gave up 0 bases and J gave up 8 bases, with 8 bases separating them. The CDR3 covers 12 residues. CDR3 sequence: CSVEDRGDEQFF. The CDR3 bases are TGCAGCGTTGAAGACAGGGGCGATGAGCAGTTCTTC.

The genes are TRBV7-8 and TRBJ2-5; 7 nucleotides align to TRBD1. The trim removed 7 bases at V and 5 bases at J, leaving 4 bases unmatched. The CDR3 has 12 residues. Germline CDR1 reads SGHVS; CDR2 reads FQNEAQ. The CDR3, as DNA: TGTGCCAGCAATACAGGGGTGGAGACCCAGTACTTC. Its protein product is CASNTGVETQYF.

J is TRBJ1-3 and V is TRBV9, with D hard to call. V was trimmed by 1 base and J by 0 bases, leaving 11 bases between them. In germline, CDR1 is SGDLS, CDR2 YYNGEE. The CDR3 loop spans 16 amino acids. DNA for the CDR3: TGTGCCAGCAGCGTAACCGGAGTAGGCTCTGGAAACACCATATATTTT. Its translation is CASSVTGVGSGNTIYF.

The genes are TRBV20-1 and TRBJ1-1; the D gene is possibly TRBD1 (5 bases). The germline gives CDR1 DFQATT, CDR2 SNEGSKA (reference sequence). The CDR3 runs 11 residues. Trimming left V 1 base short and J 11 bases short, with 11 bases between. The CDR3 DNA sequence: TGCAGTGCTAGAGTTGCGGGGCGGGCTTTCTTT. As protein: CSARVAGRAFF.

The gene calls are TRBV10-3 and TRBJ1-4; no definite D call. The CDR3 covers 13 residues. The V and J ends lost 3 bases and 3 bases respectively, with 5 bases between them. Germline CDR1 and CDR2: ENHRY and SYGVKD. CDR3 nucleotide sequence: TGTGCCATCAGTGAATCGGCTAATGAAAAACTGTTTTTT. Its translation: CAISESANEKLFF.

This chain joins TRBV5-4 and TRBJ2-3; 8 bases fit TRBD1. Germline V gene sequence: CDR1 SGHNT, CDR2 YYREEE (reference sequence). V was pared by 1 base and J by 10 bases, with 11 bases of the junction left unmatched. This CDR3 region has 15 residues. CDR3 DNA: TGTGCCAGCAGCTTGATAGGGACAGGTGGAACGGCGCAGTATTTT. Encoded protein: CASSLIGTGGTAQYF.

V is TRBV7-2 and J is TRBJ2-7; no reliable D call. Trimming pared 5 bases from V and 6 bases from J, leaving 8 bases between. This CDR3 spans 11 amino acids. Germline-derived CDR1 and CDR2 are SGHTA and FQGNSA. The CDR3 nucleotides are TGTGCCAGCAGCGAGGCCACCGAGCAGTACTTC. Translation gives CASSEATEQYF. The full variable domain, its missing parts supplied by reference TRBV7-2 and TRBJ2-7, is GAGVSQSPSNKVTEKGKDVELRCDPISGHTALYWYRQSLGQGLEFLIYFQGNSAPDKSGLPSDRFSAERTGGSVSTLTIQRTQQEDSAVYLCASSEATEQYFGPGTRLTVT.

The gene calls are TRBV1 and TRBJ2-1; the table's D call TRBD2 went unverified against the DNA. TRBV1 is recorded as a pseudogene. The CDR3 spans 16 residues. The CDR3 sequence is CTSSQEEEGPGNEQFF. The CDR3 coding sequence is TGCACCAGCAGCCAAGAGGAGGAGGGGCCCGGCAATGAGCAGTTCTTC.

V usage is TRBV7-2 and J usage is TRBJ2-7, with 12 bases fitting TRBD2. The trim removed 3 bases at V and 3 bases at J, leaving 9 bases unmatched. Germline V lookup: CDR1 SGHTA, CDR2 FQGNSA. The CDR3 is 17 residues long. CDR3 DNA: TGTGCCAGCAGCTTCCCTGGACTAGCGGGACATATCTACGAGCAGTACTTC. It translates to CASSFPGLAGHIYEQYF. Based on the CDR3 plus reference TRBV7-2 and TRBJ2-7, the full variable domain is GAGVSQSPSNKVTEKGKDVELRCDPISGHTALYWYRQSLGQGLEFLIYFQGNSAPDKSGLPSDRFSAERTGGSVSTLTIQRTQQEDSAVYLCASSFPGLAGHIYEQYFGPGTRLTVT.

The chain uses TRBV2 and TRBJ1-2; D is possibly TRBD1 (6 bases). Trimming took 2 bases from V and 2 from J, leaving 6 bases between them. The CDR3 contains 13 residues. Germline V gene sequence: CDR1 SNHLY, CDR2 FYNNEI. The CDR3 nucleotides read TGTGCCAGCAGTGAAACAGGGAACTATGGCTACACCTTC. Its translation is CASSETGNYGYTF.

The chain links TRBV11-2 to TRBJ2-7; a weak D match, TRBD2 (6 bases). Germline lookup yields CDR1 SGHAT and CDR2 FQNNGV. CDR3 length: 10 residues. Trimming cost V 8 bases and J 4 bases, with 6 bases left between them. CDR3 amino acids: CASGLYEQYF. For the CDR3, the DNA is TGTGCCAGCGGACTATACGAGCAGTACTTC.